A selection of T cell receptor beta chains follows, all from one sample in a study of shared clonotypes between healthy human individuals. The repertoire was sequenced with immunoSEQ multiplex PCR; TCRdb's copy has only in-frame clones and lacks some. In the table there are fewer than 600,000 clones, 70% to 80% of which are singletons. The sequenced material came from PBMCs. The receptor source for this set is a woman aged 40-49 years in good health. Some clones in this sample may be carry-over from other donors' samples. Each CDR3 is given with its conserved first and last residue. D genes are given only for firm matches. Expanded clones get a size class; other rows say once, few or many, or leave the size out.

V gene	clone size	J gene	D gene	CDR3 DNA	CDR3 protein
TRBV28	NA	TRBJ2-1	TRBD2	TGTGCCAGCCTTGGCGGGAGCTCCTACAATGAGCAGTTCTTC	CASLGGSSYNEQFF
TRBV28	many	TRBJ2-7	NA	TGTGCCAGCAGTACGGGACCCCTCTACGAGCAGTACTTC	CASSTGPLYEQYF
TRBV14	NA	TRBJ1-1	NA	TGTGCCAGCAGCACCTCGGGAGGGACTGAAGCTTTCTTT	CASSTSGGTEAFF
TRBV7-7	NA	TRBJ2-7	TRBD1	TGTGCCAGCAGCGAAAGACAGGGGAACTACGAGCAGTACTTC	CASSERQGNYEQYF
TRBV19	NA	TRBJ2-6	NA	TGTACCAGTAGTATCCAGGGGACTGGGGCCAACGTCCTGACTTTC	CTSSIQGTGANVLTF
TRBV5-1	NA	TRBJ2-1	NA	TGCGCCAGCAGCTTGGCCCCGACTAGAGCCTCCAATGAGCAGTTCTTC	CASSLAPTRASNEQFF
TRBV29-1	once	TRBJ2-1	NA	TGCAGCGTAACACGGGGCGCGTATTACAATGAGCAGTTCTTC	CSVTRGAYYNEQFF
TRBV4-1	many	TRBJ1-5	NA	TGCGCCAGCAGCCAAGAGGAAGGTCAGCCCCAGCATTTT	CASSQEEGQPQHF
TRBV2	NA	TRBJ1-1	TRBD1	TGTGCCAGCAGTCCACAGGGGGCTATGGTGAACACTGAAGCTTTCTTT	CASSPQGAMVNTEAFF
TRBV10-3	NA	TRBJ1-5	NA	TGTGCCATCAGTGCAGGGCAAAATCAGCCCCAGCATTTT	CAISAGQNQPQHF
TRBV7-3	NA	TRBJ2-1	TRBD2	TGTGCCAGCAGCCGGACTAGCGGGAGTGGTACCTACAATGAGCAGTTCTTC	CASSRTSGSGTYNEQFF
TRBV5-6	NA	TRBJ2-7	TRBD1	TGTGCCAGCAGCTCCAACAGGGGGCGCTTTTCCCACGAGCAGTACTTC	CASSSNRGRFSHEQYF
TRBV4-1	once	TRBJ1-5	TRBD1	TGCGCCAGCAGCCAAGAGGGACAGGGCGATCAGCCCCAGCATTTT	CASSQEGQGDQPQHF
TRBV30	NA	TRBJ2-1	TRBD2	TGTGCCTGGAGCCAACTAGCGGCCTACAATGAGCAGTTCTTC	CAWSQLAAYNEQFF
TRBV2	NA	TRBJ1-1	TRBD1	TGTGCCAGCAGTTCCGGGACAGGGTTGGTCACTGAAGCTTTCTTT	CASSSGTGLVTEAFF
TRBV27	NA	TRBJ2-1	TRBD2	TGTGCCAGCAGTTTCTGGCGGGAGGTGAATGAGCAGTTCTTC	CASSFWREVNEQFF
TRBV7-3	NA	TRBJ2-1	NA	TGTGCCAGCAGCTTTCAGGGGAGCAATGAGCAGTTCTTC	CASSFQGSNEQFF
TRBV6-5	NA	TRBJ1-5	TRBD1	TGTGCCAGCCGGATCAGGGGGTATAGCAATCAGCCCCAGCATTTT	CASRIRGYSNQPQHF
TRBV25-1	once	TRBJ2-5	NA	TGTGCCAGCAGCGGGGACAACCGGGACCAAGAGACCCAGTACTTC	CASSGDNRDQETQYF
TRBV29-1	NA	TRBJ2-1	NA	TGCAGCGTTGGGCTGCCTCTTGGTGAGCAGTTCTTC	CSVGLPLGEQFF
TRBV4-2	few	TRBJ1-6	NA	TGTGCCAGCAGCCCAGAACAGAATTCACCCCTCCACTTT	CASSPEQNSPLHF
TRBV6-5	once	TRBJ2-2	TRBD1	TGTGCCAGCAGGACAGGGCGAAACACCGGGGAGCTGTTTTTT	CASRTGRNTGELFF
TRBV20-1	NA	TRBJ2-3	NA	TGCAGTGGCGGGCGCGGAGATACGCAGTATTTT	CSGGRGDTQYF
TRBV6-1	NA	TRBJ2-7	NA	TGTGCCAGCAGTGAAGTCGTAGGGGACTTCCACAAGCAGTACTTC	CASSEVVGDFHKQYF
TRBV7-3	NA	TRBJ2-6	NA	TGTGCCAGCAGTGACCAGGGTTCTGGGGCCAACGTCCTGACTTTC	CASSDQGSGANVLTF
TRBV7-2	few	TRBJ2-7	TRBD1	TGTGCCAGCAGCCACGACAGGGCCCGAGCCTACGAGCAGTACTTC	CASSHDRARAYEQYF
TRBV30	NA	TRBJ1-4	NA	TGTGCCTGGAGTGTACTCAGAGGCGATGAAAAACTGTTTTTT	CAWSVLRGDEKLFF
TRBV5-1	NA	TRBJ2-4	NA	TGCGCCAGCAGCTTTGGGGATGTTGACATTCAGTACTTC	CASSFGDVDIQYF
TRBV19	few	TRBJ1-4	NA	TGTGCCAGTAGTCTTCAGGTGGACGAAAAACTGTTTTTT	CASSLQVDEKLFF
TRBV9	few	TRBJ1-1	NA	TGTGCCAGCAGCGAGGTAGCCACTGAAGCTTTCTTT	CASSEVATEAFF
TRBV10-3	NA	TRBJ2-5	NA	TGTGCCATCAGTGCCGGACACAGGTTGAGGGGCCAAGAGACCCAGTACTTC	CAISAGHRLRGQETQYF
TRBV30	many	TRBJ2-7	TRBD2	TGTGCCTCCCGACTAGCGGGCTCCTACGAGCAGTACTTC	CASRLAGSYEQYF
TRBV7-8	NA	TRBJ2-7	TRBD2	TGTGCCAGCAGCCCCCCTAGAAGCGGGAGTGTTATCTATCCCTACGAGCAGTACTTC	CASSPPRSGSVIYPYEQYF
TRBV28	NA	TRBJ1-5	NA	TGTGCCAGCAGTTTAAGCTCGGACAGAAAGGGTCAGCCCCAGCATTTT	CASSLSSDRKGQPQHF
TRBV2	NA	TRBJ1-2	NA	TGTGCCAGCAGTATGGATGAATACTATGGCTACACCTTC	CASSMDEYYGYTF